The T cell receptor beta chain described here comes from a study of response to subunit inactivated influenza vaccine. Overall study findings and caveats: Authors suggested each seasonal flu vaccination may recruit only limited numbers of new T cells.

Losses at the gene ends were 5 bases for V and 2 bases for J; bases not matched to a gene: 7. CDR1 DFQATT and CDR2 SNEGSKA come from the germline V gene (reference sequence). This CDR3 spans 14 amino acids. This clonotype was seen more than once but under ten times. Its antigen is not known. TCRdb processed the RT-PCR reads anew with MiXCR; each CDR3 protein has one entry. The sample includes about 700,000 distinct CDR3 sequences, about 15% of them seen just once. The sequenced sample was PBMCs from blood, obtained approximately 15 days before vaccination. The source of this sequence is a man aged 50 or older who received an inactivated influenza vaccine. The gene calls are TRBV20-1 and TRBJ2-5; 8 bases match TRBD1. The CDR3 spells CSASRTGIQETQYF. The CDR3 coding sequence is TGCAGTGCTTCCAGGACAGGGATTCAAGAGACCCAGTACTTC.